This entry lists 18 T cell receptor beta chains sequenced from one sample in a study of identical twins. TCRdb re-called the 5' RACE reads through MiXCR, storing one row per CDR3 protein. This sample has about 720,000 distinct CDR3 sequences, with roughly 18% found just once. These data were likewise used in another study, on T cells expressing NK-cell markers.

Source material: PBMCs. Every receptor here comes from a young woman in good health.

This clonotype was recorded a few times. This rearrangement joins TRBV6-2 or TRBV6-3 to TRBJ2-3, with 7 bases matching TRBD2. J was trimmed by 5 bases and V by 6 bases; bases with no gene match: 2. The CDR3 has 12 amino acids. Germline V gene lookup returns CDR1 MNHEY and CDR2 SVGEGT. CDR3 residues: CASRIAGDTQYF. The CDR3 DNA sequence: TGTGCCAGCAGAATAGCGGGAGATACGCAGTATTTT.

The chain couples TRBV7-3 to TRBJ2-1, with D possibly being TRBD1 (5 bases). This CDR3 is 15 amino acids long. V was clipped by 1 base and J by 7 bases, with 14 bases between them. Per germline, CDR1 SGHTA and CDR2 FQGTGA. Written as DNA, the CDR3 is TGTGCCAGCAGCTTAATGGGGCGGAACTCTAATGAGCAGTTCTTC. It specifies CASSLMGRNSNEQFF.

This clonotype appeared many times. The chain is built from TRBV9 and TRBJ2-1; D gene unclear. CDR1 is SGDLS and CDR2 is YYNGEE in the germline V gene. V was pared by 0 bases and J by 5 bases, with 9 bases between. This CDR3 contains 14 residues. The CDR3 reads CASSVAAANNEQFF. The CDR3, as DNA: TGTGCCAGCAGCGTAGCGGCTGCGAACAATGAGCAGTTCTTC. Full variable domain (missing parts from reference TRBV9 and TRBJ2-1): DSGVTQTPKHLITATGQRVTLRCSPRSGDLSVYWYQQSLDQGLQFLIQYYNGEERAKGNILERFSAQQFPDLHSELNLSSLELGDSALYFCASSVAAANNEQFFGPGTRLTVL.

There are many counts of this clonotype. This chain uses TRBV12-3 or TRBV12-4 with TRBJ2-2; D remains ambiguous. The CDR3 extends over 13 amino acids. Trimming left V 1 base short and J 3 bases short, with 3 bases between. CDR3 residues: CASSLGYTGELFF. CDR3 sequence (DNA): TGTGCCAGCAGTTTAGGGTACACCGGGGAGCTGTTTTTT.

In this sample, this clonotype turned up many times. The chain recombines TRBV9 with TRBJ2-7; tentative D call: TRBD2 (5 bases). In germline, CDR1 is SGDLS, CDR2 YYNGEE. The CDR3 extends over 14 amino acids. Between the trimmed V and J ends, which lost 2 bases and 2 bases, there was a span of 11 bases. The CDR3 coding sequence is TGTGCCAGCAGCGTGACTAAGTCAGCCTACGAGCAGTACTTC. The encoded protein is CASSVTKSAYEQYF.

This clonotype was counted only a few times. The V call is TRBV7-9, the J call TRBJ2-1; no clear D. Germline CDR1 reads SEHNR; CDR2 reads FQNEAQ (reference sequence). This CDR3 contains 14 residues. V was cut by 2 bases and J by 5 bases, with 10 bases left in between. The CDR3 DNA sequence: TGTGCCAGCAGCTTAAAGAAAAGGAACAATGAGCAGTTCTTC. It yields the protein CASSLKKRNNEQFF.

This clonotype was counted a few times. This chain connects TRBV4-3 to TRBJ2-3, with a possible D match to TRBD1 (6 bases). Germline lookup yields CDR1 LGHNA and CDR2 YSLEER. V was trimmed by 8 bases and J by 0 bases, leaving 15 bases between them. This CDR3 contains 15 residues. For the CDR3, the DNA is TGCGCCAGCCAGAACAGGGCCCATAGCACAGATACGCAGTATTTT. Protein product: CASQNRAHSTDTQYF.

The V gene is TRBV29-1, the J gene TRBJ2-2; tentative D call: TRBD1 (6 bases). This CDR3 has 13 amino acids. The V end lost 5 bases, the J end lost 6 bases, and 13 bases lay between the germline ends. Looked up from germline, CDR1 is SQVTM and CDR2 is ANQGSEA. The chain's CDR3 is CSVWQGHSGELFF. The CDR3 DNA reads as TGCAGCGTTTGGCAGGGGCATTCCGGGGAGCTGTTTTTT.

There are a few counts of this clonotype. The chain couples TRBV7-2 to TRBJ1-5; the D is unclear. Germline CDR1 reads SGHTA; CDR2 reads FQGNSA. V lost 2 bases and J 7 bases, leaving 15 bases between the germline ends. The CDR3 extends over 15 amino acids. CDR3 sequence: CASSLSLGIDQPQHF. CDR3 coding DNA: TGTGCCAGCAGCTTATCTTTGGGAATCGACCAGCCCCAGCATTTT.

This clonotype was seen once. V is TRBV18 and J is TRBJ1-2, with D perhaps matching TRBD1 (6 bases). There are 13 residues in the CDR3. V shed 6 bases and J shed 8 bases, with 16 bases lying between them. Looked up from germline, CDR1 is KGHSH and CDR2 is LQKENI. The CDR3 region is CASSGGPEGGYTF. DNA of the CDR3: TGTGCCAGCTCTGGGGGCCCGGAAGGGGGCTACACCTTC.

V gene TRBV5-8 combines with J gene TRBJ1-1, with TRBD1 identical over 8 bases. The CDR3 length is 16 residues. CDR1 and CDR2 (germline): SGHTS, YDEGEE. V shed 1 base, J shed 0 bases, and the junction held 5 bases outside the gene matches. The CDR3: CASSLTGGMMNTEAFF. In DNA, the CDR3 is TGTGCCAGCAGCTTGACAGGGGGGATGATGAACACTGAAGCTTTCTTT.

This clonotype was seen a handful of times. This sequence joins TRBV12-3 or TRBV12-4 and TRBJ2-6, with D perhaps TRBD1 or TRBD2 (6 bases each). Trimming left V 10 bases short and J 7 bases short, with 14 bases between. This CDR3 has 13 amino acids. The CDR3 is CAIGTGGANVLTF. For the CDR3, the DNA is TGTGCCATCGGGACCGGGGGCGCCAACGTCCTGACTTTC.

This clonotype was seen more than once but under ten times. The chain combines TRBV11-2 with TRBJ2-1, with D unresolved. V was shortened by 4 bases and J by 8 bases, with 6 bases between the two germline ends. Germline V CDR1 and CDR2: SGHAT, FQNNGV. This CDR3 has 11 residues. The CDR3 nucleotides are TGTGCCAGCAGCTATCGATATGAGCAGTTCTTC. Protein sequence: CASSYRYEQFF.

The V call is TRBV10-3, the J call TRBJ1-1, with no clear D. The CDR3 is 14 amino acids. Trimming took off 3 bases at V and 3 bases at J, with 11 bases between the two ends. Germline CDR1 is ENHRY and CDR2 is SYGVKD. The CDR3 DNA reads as TGTGCCATCAGTGATTTAGTCGGGGACACTGAAGCTTTCTTT. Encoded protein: CAISDLVGDTEAFF.

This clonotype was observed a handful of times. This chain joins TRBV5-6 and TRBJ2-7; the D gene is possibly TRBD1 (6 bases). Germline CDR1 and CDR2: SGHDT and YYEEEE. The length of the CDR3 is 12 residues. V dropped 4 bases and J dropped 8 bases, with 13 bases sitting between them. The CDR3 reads CASSRTVSQQYF. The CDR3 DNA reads TGTGCCAGCAGCAGGACAGTTTCCCAGCAGTACTTC.

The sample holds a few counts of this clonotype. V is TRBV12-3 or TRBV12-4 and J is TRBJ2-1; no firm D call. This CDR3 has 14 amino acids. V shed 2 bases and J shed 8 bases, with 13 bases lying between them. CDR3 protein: CASSLRIDRDEQFF. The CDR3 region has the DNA TGTGCCAGCAGTTTACGGATTGATCGGGATGAGCAGTTCTTC.

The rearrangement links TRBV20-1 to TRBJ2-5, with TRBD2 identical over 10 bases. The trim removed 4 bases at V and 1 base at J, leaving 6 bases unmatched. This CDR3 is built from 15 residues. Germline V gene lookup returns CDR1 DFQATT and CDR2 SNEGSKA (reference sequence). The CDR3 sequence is CSAILAGDRQETQYF. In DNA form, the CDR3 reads TGCAGTGCTATCCTAGCGGGGGACCGCCAAGAGACCCAGTACTTC.

The CDR3 region is CASSQPFGGAADTQYF. The CDR3 bases are TGTGCCAGCAGCCAACCTTTCGGGGGGGCAGCAGATACGCAGTATTTT. The rearrangement uses TRBV3-1 and TRBJ2-3; TRBD2 matches at 8 bases. Germline V CDR1 and CDR2: LGHDT, YNNKEL (reference sequence). V shed 2 bases, J shed 4 bases, and the junction held 8 bases outside the gene matches. The CDR3 is 16 residues long.